This TCR beta chain was identified during a study of OX40 agonist ivuxolimab in advanced cancers. Whole-study context: The dose-escalation group included hepatocellular carcinoma, melanoma, renal cell carcinoma and head and neck cancer.

Produced via immunoSEQ multiplex PCR; TCRdb's table is partial and in-frame only. This sample has around 66,000 clones, with over 75% found just once. CDR1 and CDR2 (germline): SGHKS, YYEKEE (reference sequence). V was clipped by 0 bases and J by 4 bases, with 10 bases between them. This CDR3 comprises 15 residues. The sequencing here drew on CD4+ or CD8+ T cells sorted from blood, taken in a trial of the OX40 agonist ivuxolimab. This clonotype originated in an adult with an advanced solid tumor such as melanoma, head and neck, liver or kidney cancer. V usage is TRBV5-5 and J usage is TRBJ2-2; possible D gene TRBD1, 5 bases. The DNA of the CDR3 is TGTGCCAGCAGCTTGGAGGGGCGCGGCACCGGGGAGCTGTTTTTT. Its protein is CASSLEGRGTGELFF.